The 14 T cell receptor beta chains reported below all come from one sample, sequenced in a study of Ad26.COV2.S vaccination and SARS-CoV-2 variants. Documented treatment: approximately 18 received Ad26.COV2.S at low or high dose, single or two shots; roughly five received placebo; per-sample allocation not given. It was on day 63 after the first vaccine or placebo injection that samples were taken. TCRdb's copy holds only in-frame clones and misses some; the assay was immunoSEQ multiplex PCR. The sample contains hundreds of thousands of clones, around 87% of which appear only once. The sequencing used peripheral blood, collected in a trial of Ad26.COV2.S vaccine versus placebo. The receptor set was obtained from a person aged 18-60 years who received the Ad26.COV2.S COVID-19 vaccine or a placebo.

Here the CDR3 DNA reads TGTGCCAGCAGCGCCCGGGCAGCCTCCAATGAGCAGTTCTTC. Encoded protein: CASSARAASNEQFF. This sequence joins TRBV11-1 and TRBJ2-1, with D uncertain. With 5 bases removed from V and 6 bases from J, the gap between germline ends came to 14 bases. The CDR3 is 14 residues long. Germline lookup yields CDR1 SGHAT and CDR2 FQDESV (reference sequence). The entire variable domain, with the rest obtained from reference TRBV11-1 and TRBJ2-1, is as follows: EAEVAQSPRYKITEKSQAVAFWCDPISGHATLYWYRQILGQGPELLVQFQDESVVDDSQLPKDRFSAERLKGVDSTLKIQPAELGDSAMYLCASSARAASNEQFFGPGTRLTVL.

The CDR3 protein is CASSQDYGSPYEQYF. Written as DNA, the CDR3 is TGTGCCAGCAGCCAAGATTACGGATCCCCCTACGAGCAGTACTTC. The V gene is TRBV3-1 (or the pseudogene TRBV3-2), the J gene TRBJ2-7; D gene uncertain. Germline values: CDR1 LGHDT, CDR2 YNNKEL (reference sequence). The CDR3 spans 15 residues. V was trimmed by 0 bases and J by 2 bases, leaving 11 bases between them.

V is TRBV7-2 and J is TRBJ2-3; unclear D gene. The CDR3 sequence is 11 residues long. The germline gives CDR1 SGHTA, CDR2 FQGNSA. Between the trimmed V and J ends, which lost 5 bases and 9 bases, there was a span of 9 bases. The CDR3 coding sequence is TGTGCCAGCAGCGCGAGCGAGACGCAGTATTTT. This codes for CASSASETQYF.

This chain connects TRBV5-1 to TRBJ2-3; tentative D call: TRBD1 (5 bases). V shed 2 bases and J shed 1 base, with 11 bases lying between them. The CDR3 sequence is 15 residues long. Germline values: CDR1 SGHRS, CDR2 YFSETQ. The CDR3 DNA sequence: TGCGCCAGCAGCTTAGGGGCTAGTGGCACAGATACGCAGTATTTT. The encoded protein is CASSLGASGTDTQYF.

This CDR3 is CASSLQPTSTDTQYF. CDR3 sequence (DNA): TGCGCCAGCAGCTTGCAACCTACTAGCACAGATACGCAGTATTTT. The chain uses TRBV5-1 and TRBJ2-3; D is unresolved. CDR3 length: 15 residues. Trimming pared 1 base from V and 0 bases from J, leaving 9 bases between. Germline loops: CDR1 SGHRS, CDR2 YFSETQ.

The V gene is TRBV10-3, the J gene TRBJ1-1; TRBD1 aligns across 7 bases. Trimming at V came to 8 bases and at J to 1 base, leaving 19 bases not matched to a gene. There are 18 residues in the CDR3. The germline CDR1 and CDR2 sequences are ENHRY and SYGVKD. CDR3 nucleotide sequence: TGTGCCATCGCCCGGGACAGTCTAGAAGGAGGATGGAACACTGAAGCTTTCTTT. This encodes CAIARDSLEGGWNTEAFF.

The CDR3: CASRLGQNTEAFF. The CDR3 bases are TGTGCCAGCAGGCTGGGACAGAACACTGAAGCTTTCTTT. The rearrangement joins TRBV2 to TRBJ1-1, with D perhaps matching TRBD1 (6 bases). V shed 6 bases and J shed 1 base, with 9 bases lying between them. CDR1 is SNHLY, CDR2 FYNNEI, per germline. There are 13 residues in the CDR3.

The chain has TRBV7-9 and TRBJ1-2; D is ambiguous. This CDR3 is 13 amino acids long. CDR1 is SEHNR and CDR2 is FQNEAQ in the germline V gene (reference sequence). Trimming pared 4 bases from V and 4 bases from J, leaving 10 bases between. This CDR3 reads CASSSVVGYGYTF. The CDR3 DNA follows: TGTGCCAGCAGCTCAGTAGTCGGCTATGGCTACACCTTC.

This CDR3 reads CASSIEGRGCEKLFF. Written as DNA, the CDR3 is TGTGCCAGTAGTATTGAGGGCAGGGGTTGTGAAAAACTGTTTTTT. V gene TRBV19 combines with J gene TRBJ1-4, with D perhaps matching TRBD1 (6 bases). The ends were cut back, 3 bases at V and 7 bases at J, with 15 bases in the middle. This CDR3 comprises 15 residues. Germline loops: CDR1 LNHDA, CDR2 SQIVND (reference sequence).

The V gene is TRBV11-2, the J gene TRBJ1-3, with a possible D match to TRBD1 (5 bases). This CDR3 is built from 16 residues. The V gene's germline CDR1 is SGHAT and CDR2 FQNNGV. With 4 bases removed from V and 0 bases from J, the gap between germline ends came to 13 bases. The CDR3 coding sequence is TGTGCCAGCAGCTCAGCTGGGGGATTCTCTGGAAACACCATATATTTT. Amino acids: CASSSAGGFSGNTIYF.

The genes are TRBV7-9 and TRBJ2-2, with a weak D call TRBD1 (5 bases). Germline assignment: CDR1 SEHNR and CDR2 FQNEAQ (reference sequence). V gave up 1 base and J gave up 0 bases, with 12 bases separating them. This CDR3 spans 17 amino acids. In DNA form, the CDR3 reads TGTGCCAGCAGCTTAGGGGCGACAGACCCGAACACCGGGGAGCTGTTTTTT. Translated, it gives CASSLGATDPNTGELFF.

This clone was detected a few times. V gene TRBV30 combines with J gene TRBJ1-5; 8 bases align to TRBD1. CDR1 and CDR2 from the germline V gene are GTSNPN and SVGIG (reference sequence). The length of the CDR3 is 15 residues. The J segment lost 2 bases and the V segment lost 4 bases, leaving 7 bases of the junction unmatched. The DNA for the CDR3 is TGTGCCTGGAACATACCGGGACAGGGCAATCAGCCCCAGCATTTT. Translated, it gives CAWNIPGQGNQPQHF.

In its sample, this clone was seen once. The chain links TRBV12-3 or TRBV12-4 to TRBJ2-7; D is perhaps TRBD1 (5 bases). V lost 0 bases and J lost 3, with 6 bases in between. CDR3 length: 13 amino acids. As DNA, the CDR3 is TGTGCCAGCAGTTTAGCCAGGGTCTACGAGCAGTACTTC. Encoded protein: CASSLARVYEQYF.

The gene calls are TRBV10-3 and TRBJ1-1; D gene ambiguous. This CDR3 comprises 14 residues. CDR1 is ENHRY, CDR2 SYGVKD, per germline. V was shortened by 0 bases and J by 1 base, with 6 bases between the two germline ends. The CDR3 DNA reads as TGTGCCATCAGTGAGTCTAGATCGAACACTGAAGCTTTCTTT. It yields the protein CAISESRSNTEAFF.